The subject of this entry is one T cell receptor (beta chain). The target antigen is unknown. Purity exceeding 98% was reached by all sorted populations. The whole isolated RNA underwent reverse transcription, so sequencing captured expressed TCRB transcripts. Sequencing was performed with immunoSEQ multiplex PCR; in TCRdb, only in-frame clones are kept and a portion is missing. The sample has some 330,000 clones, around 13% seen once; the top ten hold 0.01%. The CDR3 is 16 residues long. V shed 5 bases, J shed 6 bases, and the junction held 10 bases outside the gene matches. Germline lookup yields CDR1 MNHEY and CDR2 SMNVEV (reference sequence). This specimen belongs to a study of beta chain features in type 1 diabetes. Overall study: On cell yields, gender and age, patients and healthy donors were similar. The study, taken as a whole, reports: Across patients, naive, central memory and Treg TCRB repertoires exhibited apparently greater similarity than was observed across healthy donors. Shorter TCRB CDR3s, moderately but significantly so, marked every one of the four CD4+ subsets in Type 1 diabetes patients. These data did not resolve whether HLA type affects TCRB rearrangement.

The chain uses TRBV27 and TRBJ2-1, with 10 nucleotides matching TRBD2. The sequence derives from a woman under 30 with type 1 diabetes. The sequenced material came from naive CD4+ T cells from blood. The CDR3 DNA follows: TGTGCCAGCAGTGAGGCTATCGGACTAGCGGTCAATGAGCAGTTCTTC. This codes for CASSEAIGLAVNEQFF.